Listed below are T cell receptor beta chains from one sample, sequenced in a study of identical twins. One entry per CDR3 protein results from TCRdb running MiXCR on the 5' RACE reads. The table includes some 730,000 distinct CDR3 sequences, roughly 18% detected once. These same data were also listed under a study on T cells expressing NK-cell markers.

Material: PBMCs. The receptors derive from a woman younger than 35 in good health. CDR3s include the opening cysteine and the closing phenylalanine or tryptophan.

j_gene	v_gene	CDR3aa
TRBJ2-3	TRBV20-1	CSARRASGGSDTQYF
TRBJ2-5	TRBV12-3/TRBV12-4	CASSLGGTGGETQYF
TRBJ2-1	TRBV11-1	CASSLGTGRGSSYNEQFF
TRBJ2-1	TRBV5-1	CASSFPTELFSAWFF
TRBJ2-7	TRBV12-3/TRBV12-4	CASKPTGSLYEQYF
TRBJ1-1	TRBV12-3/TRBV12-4	CASRGGRGPNTEAFF
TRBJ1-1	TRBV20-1	CSARDRGGNTEAFF
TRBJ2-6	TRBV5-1	CASSLLGQGSGANVLTF
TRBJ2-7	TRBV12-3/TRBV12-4	CASSYATTYEQYF
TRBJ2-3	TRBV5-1	CASSLALLAGPTDTQYF
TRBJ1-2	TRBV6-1	CASTHRPGQGAKYGYTF
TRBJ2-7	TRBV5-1	CASSLPGGGSEQYF
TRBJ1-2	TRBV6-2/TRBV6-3	CASSYSLTTGTGEGYTF
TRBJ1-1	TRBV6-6	CASRLRGGPEAFF
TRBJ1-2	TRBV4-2	CASSPTLDGIKANYGYTF
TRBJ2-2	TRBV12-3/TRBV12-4	CASSLVRVPTGELFF
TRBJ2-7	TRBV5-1	CASSLDVGRYEQYF
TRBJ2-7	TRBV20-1	CSAGDIDKAHNYEQYF
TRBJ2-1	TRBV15	CATSKDYQKFF
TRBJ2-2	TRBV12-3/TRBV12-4	CASSYSLVNTGELFF